This entry lists 5 T cell receptor beta chains sequenced from one sample in a study of beta chain features in type 1 diabetes. Broader study findings: Moderate but significant shortening of TCRB CDR3s was recorded in all four CD4+ subsets from Type 1 diabetes patients.

The entirety of the isolated RNA underwent reverse transcription, so expressed TCRB transcripts were sequenced. The table came from immunoSEQ multiplex PCR; TCRdb's copy has only in-frame clones and leaves some out. The sample contains about 390,000 clones, 8.5% to 10% of which appear only once. No cognate antigen is known for these TCRs. The source material was central memory CD4+ T cells from blood. These receptors were collected from a man under 40 with type 1 diabetes.

Only a few counts were recorded for this clone. This chain joins TRBV28 and TRBJ1-4; 9 bases fit TRBD1. Germline CDR1 is MDHEN and CDR2 is SYDVKM. The junction had 10 bases not matched to a gene; V was cut back by 5 bases and J by 6 bases. This CDR3 spans 16 amino acids. CDR3: CASSAPGQGGDEKLFF. As DNA, the CDR3 is TGTGCCAGCAGTGCACCGGGACAGGGAGGGGATGAAAAACTGTTTTTT.

This clone has only a few counts. V usage is TRBV4-3 and J usage is TRBJ2-2, with 9 bases that match TRBD1. The CDR3 extends over 17 amino acids. V trimming: 5 bases; J trimming: 1 base; junction bases outside the gene matches: 8. Germline CDR1 reads LGHNA; CDR2 reads YSLEER. The CDR3 nucleotides read TGCGCCAGCAGCAAACTACCGGGACAGGGGAACACCGGGGAGCTGTTTTTT. Amino acids: CASSKLPGQGNTGELFF.

This clone appeared a few times. This chain uses TRBV18 with TRBJ2-7; D perhaps matches TRBD1 (6 bases). V lost 6 bases and J lost 2, with 14 bases in between. The CDR3 has 14 amino acids. CDR1 and CDR2 from the germline V gene are KGHSH and LQKENI. Here the CDR3 DNA reads TGTGCCAGCTCGAGCTCAGGGGATACCTACGAGCAGTACTTC. It specifies CASSSSGDTYEQYF.

With respect to this clone: Other DNA variants within this sample encode the same CDR3. The V and J genes are TRBV7-6 and TRBJ2-2, with unresolved D. The length of the CDR3 is 15 residues. Trimming took off 2 bases at V and 0 bases at J, with 7 bases between the two ends. The germline gives CDR1 SGHVS, CDR2 FNYEAQ. In DNA form, the CDR3 reads TGTGCCAGCAGCTTATCGGGTGCGAACACCGGGGAGCTGTTTTTT. This translates into CASSLSGANTGELFF.

The chain links TRBV5-1 to TRBJ1-1, with 7 bases matching TRBD1. This CDR3 is 15 amino acids long. Germline values: CDR1 SGHRS, CDR2 YFSETQ. The junction had 6 bases not matched to a gene; V was cut back by 4 bases and J by 0 bases. CDR3 amino acids: CASSPAGQLNTEAFF. As DNA, the CDR3 is TGCGCCAGCAGCCCGGCGGGACAGTTGAACACTGAAGCTTTCTTT.